Each of the 14 T cell receptor beta chains below was sequenced from the same sample in a study of tumor-infiltrating lymphocytes in oesophageal squamous cell carcinoma. One entry per CDR3 protein results from TCRdb running MiXCR on the reads. The repertoire holds more than 9,500 distinct CDR3 sequences, with over 50% as singletons. Sequenced material: blood. The receptors derive from a female donor with esophageal squamous cell carcinoma.

This clonotype was observed many times. The gene calls are TRBV7-3 and TRBJ2-5; a possible D gene is TRBD1 (8 bases). CDR1 and CDR2 (germline): SGHTA, FQGTGA. V lost 5 bases, J lost 5 bases, and 15 bases lay in between. The CDR3 is made up of 14 amino acids. Here the CDR3 DNA reads TGTGCCAGCAGCCCCAGGGGGCGGGGGGAGACCCAGTACTTC. As protein: CASSPRGRGETQYF.

On this clonotype itself: Because the CDR3 is missing its conserved closing phenylalanine or tryptophan, this is likely a read error. The DNA is left out, because the CDR3 cannot be placed on it with certainty; the CDR3 is given as TCRdb lists it. CDR3 region: CAISGPEGPVYGYTFGS. V usage is TRBV10-3 and J usage is TRBJ2-7; TRBD2 reflects the table's D call only, with no check against the DNA. Termini included, the CDR3 measures 17 amino acids. CDR1 is ENHRY, CDR2 SYGVKD, per germline.

This clonotype was seen ten or more times. The chain recombines TRBV5-1 with TRBJ1-2; D ambiguous. The CDR3 spans 14 residues. Germline V gene data show CDR1 as SGHRS and CDR2 as YFSETQ. The V gene lost 4 bases and the J gene lost 3 bases, with 13 bases spanning the gap. CDR3 amino acids: CASSPAEWDYGYTF. CDR3 DNA: TGCGCCAGCAGCCCGGCCGAATGGGACTATGGCTACACCTTC.

Points on this clonotype: This CDR3 is missing its conserved last phenylalanine or tryptophan, likely due to a read error. Because the CDR3's place on the DNA is in doubt, the DNA is left out and the CDR3 is given as listed by TCRdb. J is TRBJ2-7 and V is TRBV7-3; TRBD2 is the table's D call and was not checked against the DNA. The V gene's germline CDR1 is SGHTA and CDR2 FQGTGA. The CDR3 is 18 residues long, counting both termini. The CDR3 spells CASSLNHPTSGRTRRAAS.

This clonotype has a count of ten or more. The CDR3, as DNA: TGTGCCAGCAGCCTTCCGACAGGGCGGTACGAGCAGTACTTC. Encoded protein: CASSLPTGRYEQYF. This rearrangement joins TRBV5-4 to TRBJ2-7; 7 bases line up with TRBD1. The V and J ends lost 4 bases and 4 bases, in that order; junction bases with no gene match: 8. The germline CDR1 and CDR2 sequences are SGHNT and YYREEE (reference sequence). This CDR3 spans 14 amino acids.

The CDR3 nucleotides are TGTGCCAGCAGTGGACTAGCGGGAGGCTACGAGCAGTACTTC. Translated, it gives CASSGLAGGYEQYF. The V and J genes are TRBV12-3 or TRBV12-4 and TRBJ2-1; the match to TRBD2 covers 14 bases. The J call could be wrong; TRBJ2-7 is a better fit for the DNA end. The CDR3 runs to 14 residues.

About this clonotype itself: No conserved phenylalanine or tryptophan ends this CDR3, so it is likely a read error. This chain connects TRBV11-2 to TRBJ2-3, with D unresolved. Looked up from germline, CDR1 is SGHAT and CDR2 is FQNNGV. This CDR3 has 14 residues. The V gene lost 2 bases and the J gene lost 0 bases, with 6 bases spanning the gap. The CDR3 nucleotides are TGTGCCAGCAGCTTATATGGTAGCACAGATACGCAGTATTTG. Protein sequence: CASSLYGSTDTQYL.

With respect to this clonotype: The germline gene is not matched at one end of the junction; a read error may be the cause. This chain joins TRBV5-1 and TRBJ2-4; D is tentatively TRBD1 or TRBD2 (5 bases each). This CDR3 has 15 amino acids. Germline assignment: CDR1 SGHRS and CDR2 YFSETQ. The CDR3 region is CASSLAGTNNSPLHF. The CDR3 DNA sequence: TGCGCCAGCAGCTTGGCCGGGACGAATAATTCACCCCTCCACTTC.

This clonotype was seen a few times. V is TRBV7-9 and J is TRBJ2-6; unclear D gene. Trimming took 5 bases from V and 0 from J, leaving 5 bases between them. The length of the CDR3 is 14 residues. Germline CDR1 is SEHNR and CDR2 is FQNEAQ (reference sequence). The CDR3 DNA reads as TGTGCCAGCAGCGTTAACTCTGGGGCCAACGTCCTGACTTTC. It translates to CASSVNSGANVLTF.

The chain couples TRBV7-2 to TRBJ1-1; unclear D gene. The CDR3 length is 12 residues. Germline V gene data show CDR1 as SGHTA and CDR2 as FQGNSA. The V end lost 3 bases, the J end lost 8 bases, and 10 bases lay between the germline ends. This CDR3 reads CASSFAGVEAFF. The DNA of the CDR3 is TGTGCCAGCAGCTTTGCCGGGGTAGAAGCTTTCTTT.

This clonotype appeared a single time. The chain couples TRBV28 to TRBJ2-1, with 11 bases identical to TRBD1. Looked up from germline, CDR1 is MDHEN and CDR2 is SYDVKM. The length of the CDR3 is 13 residues. Unmatched junction bases numbered 8, after V lost 5 bases and J lost 14 bases. The CDR3 reads CASSPPTGQGEFF. In nucleotides, the CDR3 is TGTGCCAGCAGTCCCCCCACGGGACAGGGGGAGTTCTTC.

The rearrangement uses TRBV6-6 and TRBJ2-5; D tentatively fits TRBD1 or TRBD2 (5 bases each). The V end lost 7 bases, the J end lost 5 bases, and 14 bases lay between the germline ends. Germline V gene sequence: CDR1 MNHNY, CDR2 SVGAGI (reference sequence). This CDR3 has 13 residues. The CDR3 bases are TGTGCCAGCAACATCGGGTGGGGGGAGACCCAGTACTTC. The encoded protein is CASNIGWGETQYF.

This clonotype was detected a few times. This chain uses TRBV9 with TRBJ2-3, with TRBD2 matching over 8 bases. V shed 5 bases and J 2 bases; nucleotides not matched to a gene: 10. This CDR3 is 16 amino acids long. Germline CDR1 is SGDLS and CDR2 is YYNGEE. CDR3 coding DNA: TGTGCCAGCAGTGAGGGGGTAGCGGGACACACAGATACGCAGTATTTT. Translating it yields CASSEGVAGHTDTQYF.

V gene TRBV7-3 combines with J gene TRBJ2-3, with 11 bases identical to TRBD2. The J call may be incorrect, as the DNA end agrees better with TRBJ2-5. Germline CDR1 reads SGHTA; CDR2 reads FQGTGA. The CDR3 has 16 residues. CDR3 nucleotide sequence: TGTGCCAGCAGCGATTCCAGACTAGCGGGATGGGAGACCCAGTACTTC. Translating it yields CASSDSRLAGWETQYF.